The rows below give T cell receptor beta chains drawn from one sample of a study of cytomegalovirus exposure and HLA in healthy donors. Only in-frame clones appear in the TCRdb table, and some are missing; sequencing was by immunoSEQ multiplex PCR. The data contain under 400,000 clones, around 86% of them singletons. Sequenced material: PBMCs. The source of these receptors is a woman between 18 and 29 years old in good health and CMV-seronegative. Both conserved end residues are trimmed from each CDR3. Fields, in order: V gene, clone size, D gene, J gene, CDR3 protein. The D gene is left open where the match is weak. The size field is filled for only some rows; it gives once, few, many or a size class.

TRBV27,-,-,TRBJ1-1,ASSLDAAVNTEAF
TRBV19,-,TRBD2,TRBJ2-5,ASIGLAGNQETQY
TRBV14,-,-,TRBJ2-1,ASSQGARYNEQF
TRBV6-5,once,-,TRBJ1-1,ASSYSSGLYTEAF
TRBV30,-,-,TRBJ1-1,AWSNWSMNTEAF
TRBV28,-,-,TRBJ2-5,ASSPITQGSEETQY
TRBV5-1,-,-,TRBJ2-7,ASSRGLSYEQY
TRBV9,-,TRBD2,TRBJ2-1,ASSGAGEPYNEQF
TRBV2,-,TRBD1,TRBJ1-2,ASREDRSNYGYT
TRBV6-4,-,TRBD1,TRBJ2-7,ASSVPRRDREYEQY
TRBV30,-,TRBD2,TRBJ2-1,AWSQTTSGGAVKF
TRBV6-5,-,TRBD2,TRBJ2-7,ASRIRSSGPYEQY
TRBV6-6,-,TRBD1,TRBJ1-2,ASSYGAGGELHGYT
TRBV5-1,-,-,TRBJ2-1,ASSLVSEPRSYNEQF
TRBV2,-,-,TRBJ1-2,ASCLYPGLKGGYT
TRBV7-2,-,-,TRBJ1-2,ASSPRREGGYT
TRBV7-9,-,TRBD2,TRBJ2-7,ASSSPTSAAYEQY
TRBV25-1,-,TRBD1,TRBJ1-2,ASSAQTGDYT
TRBV10-3,-,-,TRBJ1-2,ATAGTRDDYT
TRBV6-5,-,-,TRBJ2-5,ASSIRTSGETQY
TRBV7-8,-,-,TRBJ2-7,ASSSPRGSVWQY
TRBV11-3,-,TRBD2,TRBJ2-1,ASSPPRSGRAVEQF
TRBV28,few,-,TRBJ1-5,ASSFPGFNQPQH
TRBV6-5,-,TRBD2,TRBJ2-1,ASSPLAGGYNEQF
TRBV19,-,TRBD1,TRBJ2-2,ASSILHRGTGELF
TRBV28,-,TRBD2,TRBJ2-5,ASRVKSGMGRETQY
TRBV29-1,few,-,TRBJ2-1,SVGTSPSSYNEQF
TRBV7-2,-,TRBD1,TRBJ1-1,ASSLILTGRGAF
TRBV10-1,-,-,TRBJ1-2,ASSVGHNYGYT
TRBV28,once,-,TRBJ1-1,ASNKGAMNTEAF
TRBV14,-,TRBD1,TRBJ2-1,ASSQDRTGEDYEQF
TRBV7-2,-,TRBD2,TRBJ2-7,ASSLDGRGYEQY
TRBV6-5,-,-,TRBJ2-7,ASSYSNRQSGEQY
TRBV9,-,-,TRBJ2-2,ASSAPGGATGELF
TRBV5-1,-,TRBD1,TRBJ1-5,ASIQTGGFWIPKNNQPQH
TRBV5-6,-,-,TRBJ1-4,ASSLVQASHEKLF
TRBV6-1,-,TRBD2,TRBJ2-5,ASSERLAGGWETQY
TRBV29-1,-,-,TRBJ2-5,SVRGPVVQETQY
TRBV7-2,-,-,TRBJ2-7,ASSFARAYEQY
TRBV5-1,-,TRBD1,TRBJ2-5,ASSPEQGAGETQY
TRBV5-8,-,-,TRBJ1-2,ASSTTRYGYT
TRBV5-6,-,-,TRBJ2-5,ASSRQRRETQY
TRBV5-1,-,TRBD1,TRBJ2-3,ASSFPTGAVDTQY
TRBV28,-,TRBD1,TRBJ2-7,ASSSGQVLSIYEQY
TRBV6-5,once,TRBD1,TRBJ2-7,ASRIGTGDLGEQY
TRBV4-2,-,TRBD2,TRBJ2-1,ASSRHKGITSGRAENEQF
TRBV7-3,-,TRBD2,TRBJ2-1,ASSLTGLADEQF
TRBV27,-,-,TRBJ1-1,ASSLSGTWAEAF
TRBV28,-,-,TRBJ2-7,ASWGADGTDSYEQY
TRBV7-4,-,-,TRBJ1-4,AINAEQAYYNEKLF
TRBV4-1,-,TRBD1,TRBJ1-5,ASSQQQGASYSNQPQH
TRBV9,-,-,TRBJ2-1,ASSVGPSTYNEQF
TRBV5-5,-,TRBD1,TRBJ1-2,ASSTLRGQGSYT
TRBV5-1,-,-,TRBJ2-1,ASSLETSSYNEQF
TRBV11-3,-,TRBD2,TRBJ2-1,ASSTGLAGYNEQF
TRBV11-2,-,-,TRBJ1-3,ASSLSESSGNTIY
TRBV6-1,few,-,TRBJ2-2,ASRRGTNQAGELF
TRBV19,-,-,TRBJ1-2,ASSMARTEFYGYT
TRBV5-5,-,-,TRBJ1-2,ASSLGRLGTGYGYT